This T cell receptor beta chain was sequenced during a study of blood T cell repertoires in COVID-19. At the level of the study: The United States, Italy and Spain supplied acute and convalescent COVID-19 samples.

Trimming pared 3 bases from V and 4 bases from J, leaving 9 bases between. This CDR3 has 12 amino acids. Germline CDR1 and CDR2: GTSNPN and SVGIG (reference sequence). Sequenced by immunoSEQ multiplex PCR; TCRdb stores in-frame clones only, minus some. The data show 200,000 to 300,000 clones, 84% seen once. Sequenced: peripheral blood. The chain has TRBV30 and TRBJ2-5; D might be TRBD1 (5 bases). The sequence was collected from a man aged 45-60 years with acute or convalescent COVID-19. The CDR3 nucleotides read TGTGCCTGGAGCTTTGGGGCAGAGACCCAGTACTTC. This gives the protein CAWSFGAETQYF.